This T cell receptor (beta chain) is drawn from a study of cytomegalovirus exposure and HLA in healthy donors. Study-wide points: Cytomegalovirus association was assigned to 150 to 200 TCR beta chains.

PCR amplification relied on 60 Vbeta primers (plus 13 Jbeta primers). Profiling relied on immunoSEQ multiplex PCR, and the TCRdb table lists in-frame clones only, not all of them. The sample yields some 180,000 clones, 75% seen once. This CDR3 has 13 amino acids. Trimming took 4 bases from V and 0 from J, leaving 5 bases between them. The V gene's germline CDR1 is MGHRA and CDR2 YSYEKL. With respect to this clone: Its antigen is not known.

The clonotype comes from a male donor in good health and CMV-seronegative. The V gene is TRBV4-1, the J gene TRBJ2-3, with no clear D. The sequencing sample was made of PBMCs. CDR3 sequence reads: CASSRVSTDTQYF. The CDR3 DNA reads TGCGCCAGCAGCCGAGTAAGCACAGATACGCAGTATTTT.